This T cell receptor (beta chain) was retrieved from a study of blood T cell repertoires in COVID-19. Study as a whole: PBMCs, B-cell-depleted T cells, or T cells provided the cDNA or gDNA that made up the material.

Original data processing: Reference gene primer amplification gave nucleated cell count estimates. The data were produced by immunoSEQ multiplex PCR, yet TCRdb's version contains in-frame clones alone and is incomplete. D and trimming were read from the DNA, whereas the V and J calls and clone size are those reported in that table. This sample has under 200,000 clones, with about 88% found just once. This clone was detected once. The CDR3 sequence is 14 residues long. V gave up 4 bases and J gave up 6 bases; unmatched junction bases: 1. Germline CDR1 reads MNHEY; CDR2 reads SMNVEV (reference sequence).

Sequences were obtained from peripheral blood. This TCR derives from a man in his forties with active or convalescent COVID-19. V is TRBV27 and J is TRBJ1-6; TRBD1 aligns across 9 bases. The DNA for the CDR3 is TGTGCCAGCAGTTCACAGGGGGCTAATTCACCCCTCCACTTT. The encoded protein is CASSSQGANSPLHF.